Following are 30 T cell receptor beta chains from one sample sequenced in a study of T cells in Graves' hyperthyroidism and ophthalmopathy. Amplification targeted TCR beta CDR3 regions from RNA transcripts. Primed by the HTBI set, a first-round RT-PCR was run on the TCR CDR3. TCRdb re-analysed the multiplex PCR reads in MiXCR, keeping a single row per CDR3 protein. The data show 490,000 or so distinct CDR3 sequences, just under 20% seen once. The material sequenced was blood. Receptor source: a man aged 35 to 55 with Graves' ophthalmopathy.

This clonotype was seen a few times. The J gene is TRBJ1-5, the V gene TRBV5-8, with TRBD1 matching 9 bases. CDR1 is SGHTS and CDR2 is YDEGEE in the germline V gene. The CDR3 has 14 residues. V gave up 7 bases and J gave up 0 bases; unmatched junction bases: 2. The CDR3, as DNA: TGTGCCAGCTCACAGGGGGCTAGCAATCAGCCCCAGCATTTT. This gives the protein CASSQGASNQPQHF.

This clonotype was seen only a few times. The genes are TRBV6-1 and TRBJ2-7; D is undetermined. Germline V CDR1 and CDR2: MNHNS, SASEGT. The CDR3 has 15 amino acids. Trimming shortened V by 6 bases and J by 2 bases, and 17 bases separated the two germline ends. In nucleotides, the CDR3 is TGTGCCAGCAGACCCGACCCGATTACACCCTACGAGCAGTACTTC. Amino acid sequence: CASRPDPITPYEQYF.

In the case of this clonotype: At one boundary the junction diverges from the germline segment, which might be a read error. The rearrangement uses TRBV7-7 and TRBJ2-5, with 7 bases matching TRBD1. Germline V CDR1 and CDR2: SSHAT, FNYEAQ (reference sequence). The CDR3 is made up of 13 amino acids. Written as DNA, the CDR3 is TGTGCTAGCAGCACGGGACAGCAAGAGACCCAGTACTTC. It specifies CASSTGQQETQYF.

This clonotype was seen many times. The V gene is TRBV28, the J gene TRBJ2-5; the match to TRBD1 covers 9 bases. V trimming: 5 bases; J trimming: 10 bases; junction bases outside the gene matches: 11. This CDR3 spans 14 amino acids. Germline V CDR1 and CDR2: MDHEN, SYDVKM. CDR3 DNA: TGTGCCAGCAGTCCCCAAGGGACAGGGAGGATCCAGTACTTC. As protein: CASSPQGTGRIQYF.

The J gene is TRBJ2-1, the V gene TRBV4-3; 8 nucleotides match TRBD2. CDR1 is LGHNA and CDR2 is YSLEER in the germline V gene. There are 16 residues in the CDR3. The V segment lost 1 base and the J segment 3 bases; nucleotides outside the gene matches: 5. The CDR3: CASSQVATSVYNEQFF. The DNA for the CDR3 is TGCGCCAGCAGCCAAGTGGCGACTAGCGTCTACAATGAGCAGTTCTTC.

Many counts were recorded for this clonotype. The rearrangement uses TRBV9 and TRBJ2-1; TRBD2 is a possible D gene (6 bases). Deletions cut 0 bases from V and 9 bases from J, with 16 bases between. This CDR3 is built from 15 residues. Germline V gives CDR1 SGDLS, CDR2 YYNGEE. The CDR3 protein is CASSVGSGRRAEQFF. The CDR3 nucleotides are TGTGCCAGCAGCGTAGGTAGCGGCCGACGGGCTGAGCAGTTCTTC.

The CDR3 spells CASSELNCVGPTSGETQYF. The CDR3 coding sequence is TGCGCCAGCAGTGAGCTGAATTGTGTGGGGCCCACAAGTGGAGAGACCCAGTACTTC. The chain joins TRBV10-1 to TRBJ2-5; a possible D gene is TRBD1 (5 bases). This CDR3 region has 19 residues. Germline V gives CDR1 WNHNN, CDR2 SYGVQD (reference sequence). Trimming removed 2 bases at V and 4 bases at J, with 26 bases between.

The V call is TRBV18, the J call TRBJ2-5; a possible D gene is TRBD1 (6 bases). Deletions cut 8 bases from V and 3 bases from J, with 16 bases between. CDR1 is KGHSH, CDR2 LQKENI, per germline. The CDR3 loop spans 14 amino acids. CDR3 sequence reads: CASSSYREEETQYF. CDR3 in DNA: TGTGCCAGCAGTTCTTACAGGGAAGAAGAGACCCAGTACTTC.

This clonotype was observed a few times. The V gene is TRBV6-1, the J gene TRBJ2-7; D ambiguous. V shed 5 bases and J shed 7 bases, with 12 bases lying between them. Per germline, CDR1 MNHNS and CDR2 SASEGT. The CDR3 extends over 12 amino acids. The DNA for the CDR3 is TGTGCCAGCAGTCCTGCGTTAGGGGAGCAGTACTTC. This sequence encodes CASSPALGEQYF.

The chain couples TRBV7-2 to TRBJ2-1; D uncertain. The germline CDR1 and CDR2 sequences are SGHTA and FQGNSA. The CDR3 contains 12 residues. Between the trimmed V and J ends, which lost 2 bases and 9 bases, there was a span of 8 bases. The CDR3 spells CASSLISSEQFF. In DNA form, the CDR3 reads TGTGCCAGCAGCTTAATTTCCAGTGAGCAGTTCTTC.

This clonotype occurred a few times. The chain links TRBV28 to TRBJ1-5; D unresolved. The CDR3 spans 14 residues. The V end lost 1 base, the J end lost 6 bases, and 10 bases lay between the germline ends. Germline CDR1 reads MDHEN; CDR2 reads SYDVKM. The CDR3 reads CASSLSQEGQPQHF. The DNA of the CDR3 is TGTGCCAGCAGTTTATCCCAGGAGGGTCAGCCCCAGCATTTT.

This clonotype has ten or more counts. The rearrangement uses TRBV27 and TRBJ2-1; D remains ambiguous. Germline V gene data show CDR1 as MNHEY and CDR2 as SMNVEV (reference sequence). This CDR3 region has 14 residues. Trimming shortened V by 7 bases and J by 7 bases, and 17 bases separated the two germline ends. CDR3 sequence: CASTLSGPENEQFF. The CDR3 DNA reads as TGTGCCAGCACTCTCAGTGGGCCGGAGAATGAGCAGTTCTTC.

This clonotype was counted at least ten times. The J gene is TRBJ1-3, the V gene TRBV12-3 or TRBV12-4; no clear D. The CDR3 extends over 16 amino acids. The ends were cut back, 7 bases at V and 4 bases at J, with 20 bases in the middle. The CDR3 nucleotides are TGTGCCAGCACCTACCCACGGAGGGCGCAAGGAAACACCATATATTTT. This encodes CASTYPRRAQGNTIYF.

CDR3 DNA sequence: TGTGCCAGCACCTCGGCCTCAGGGGACAGGACAGATACGCAGTATTTT. It is translated as CASTSASGDRTDTQYF. The rearrangement links TRBV7-9 to TRBJ2-3; 8 nucleotides line up with TRBD1. The V and J ends lost 7 bases and 3 bases, in that order; junction bases with no gene match: 12. Germline lookup yields CDR1 SEHNR and CDR2 FQNEAQ (reference sequence). The CDR3 covers 16 residues.

This clonotype was seen at least ten times. The CDR3 nucleotides read TGCAGCGTTAGCACCGACGGCTATGGCTACACCTTC. It specifies CSVSTDGYGYTF. This chain links TRBV29-1 with TRBJ1-2; no firm D call. The V gene lost 5 bases and the J gene lost 4 bases, with 11 bases spanning the gap. The CDR3 is 12 residues long. From germline, CDR1 is SQVTM and CDR2 ANQGSEA.

This clonotype is a singleton in its sample. One junction end disagrees with the germline gene, perhaps due to a read error. The chain links TRBV19 to TRBJ1-1; possibly TRBD1 for D (5 bases). This CDR3 is built from 12 residues. The germline gives CDR1 LNHDA, CDR2 SQIVND (reference sequence). The CDR3 sequence: CASKTGLREASF. The CDR3 DNA is TGTGCCAGTAAAACGGGACTCCGTGAAGCTTCCTTT. The full variable domain, its missing parts supplied by reference TRBV19 and TRBJ1-1, is DGGITQSPKYLFRKEGQNVTLSCEQNLNHDAMYWYRQDPGQGLRLIYYSQIVNDFQKGDIAEGYSVSREKKESFPLTVTSAQKNPTAFYLCASKTGLREASFGQGTRLTVV.

This chain joins TRBV6-5 and TRBJ1-6; D unclear. V lost 0 bases, J lost 0 bases, and 9 bases lay in between. The length of the CDR3 is 17 residues. Germline V gene lookup returns CDR1 MNHEY and CDR2 SVGAGI. The CDR3, as DNA: TGTGCCAGCAGTTACTCGAGACTGGCCTCCTATAATTCACCCCTCCACTTT. It codes for CASSYSRLASYNSPLHF.

This clonotype was seen more than once but under ten times. The gene calls are TRBV20-1 and TRBJ2-5, with 9 bases identical to TRBD2. The CDR3 runs to 14 residues. Germline-derived CDR1 and CDR2 are DFQATT and SNEGSKA (reference sequence). The trim removed 0 bases at V and 5 bases at J, leaving 4 bases unmatched. DNA of the CDR3: TGCAGTGCTAGAGATGGGACTAGCATGGAGACCCAGTACTTC. Its translation: CSARDGTSMETQYF.

Comments on this clonotype: One base away lies a much larger clone, so this may be a sequencing read error. V is TRBV3-1 and J is TRBJ2-5; D could derive from TRBD1 or TRBD2 (7 bases each). CDR1 and CDR2 from the germline V gene are LGHDT and YNNKEL (reference sequence). V lost 2 bases to trimming and J lost 2 bases, with 15 bases between them. CDR3 length: 16 amino acids. CDR3 DNA: TGTGCCAGCAGCCAATGGGACAGCGGGGATCAAGAGACCCAGTACTTC. It encodes CASSQWDSGDQETQYF.

At least ten counts were recorded for this clonotype. The chain recombines TRBV27 with TRBJ2-7; the match to TRBD2 covers 7 bases. CDR1 is MNHEY, CDR2 SMNVEV, per germline (reference sequence). The CDR3 covers 15 residues. With V trimmed by 8 bases and J by 6 bases, 16 bases remained unmatched. The CDR3 spells CASARWLAELSEQYF. Here the CDR3 DNA reads TGTGCCAGCGCCCGGTGGCTAGCGGAGCTATCCGAGCAGTACTTC.

The table lists this clonotype with a few counts. The chain joins TRBV6-1 to TRBJ2-2, with a tentative D call TRBD2 (6 bases). CDR3 size: 16 residues. V shed 1 base and J shed 4 bases, with 13 bases lying between them. The germline CDR1 and CDR2 sequences are MNHNS and SASEGT. As DNA, the CDR3 is TGTGCCAGCAGTGAAGTCGAGCGGGCTTTCACCGGGGAGCTGTTTTTT. Translation: CASSEVERAFTGELFF.

This clonotype was seen a handful of times. This chain connects TRBV9 to TRBJ2-3, with 10 positions matching TRBD2. The ends lost 0 bases at V and 5 bases at J; junction bases unmatched: 3. Germline CDR1 and CDR2: SGDLS and YYNGEE. The CDR3 loop spans 15 amino acids. The CDR3 DNA follows: TGTGCCAGCAGCGTAGCAGCGGGGGGGCGAGATACGCAGTATTTT. Its translation is CASSVAAGGRDTQYF.

This rearrangement joins TRBV6-1 to TRBJ1-1; D unresolved. Trimming left V 4 bases short and J 1 base short, with 10 bases between. Germline values: CDR1 MNHNS, CDR2 SASEGT. This CDR3 spans 14 amino acids. The CDR3 DNA follows: TGTGCCAGCAGTGGAAGCCTACCGAACACTGAAGCTTTCTTT. Translating it yields CASSGSLPNTEAFF.

This clonotype was counted ten times or more. The chain joins TRBV2 to TRBJ1-6; a possible D gene is TRBD1 (5 bases). Germline V gene sequence: CDR1 SNHLY, CDR2 FYNNEI. The CDR3 spans 16 residues. The germline V and J ends were trimmed by 4 bases and 9 bases, with 19 bases remaining between them. Here the CDR3 DNA reads TGTGCCAGCAGTGGCGTGTGGGGGGGGGAGAGTTCACCCCTCCACTTT. Its translation: CASSGVWGGESSPLHF.

This clonotype was counted ten times or more. The rearrangement links TRBV3-1 to TRBJ2-2; the D is unclear. Looked up from germline, CDR1 is LGHDT and CDR2 is YNNKEL (reference sequence). There are 14 residues in the CDR3. Trimming shortened V by 4 bases and J by 6 bases, and 12 bases separated the two germline ends. The CDR3 DNA reads as TGTGCCAGCAGCCTCGGCTTGATGCCCGGGGAGCTGTTTTTT. It codes for CASSLGLMPGELFF.

This clonotype has at least ten counts. This chain uses TRBV12-5 with TRBJ2-1, with D perhaps TRBD2 (7 bases). The CDR3 runs to 15 residues. Germline loops: CDR1 LGHNT, CDR2 FRNRAP. Trimming took off 0 bases at V and 6 bases at J, with 12 bases between the two ends. The DNA of the CDR3 is TGTGCTAGTGGTTTGGTCACAAGGGGGGGCAATGAGCAGTTCTTC. It encodes CASGLVTRGGNEQFF.

In its sample, this clonotype was seen many times. The V gene is TRBV11-2, the J gene TRBJ2-3; 9 bases align to TRBD2. The length of the CDR3 is 12 residues. With 1 base clipped from V and 15 bases from J, the junction kept 5 bases outside the gene matches. The germline V gene has CDR1 SGHAT and CDR2 FQNNGV. The CDR3 DNA reads TGTGCCAGCAGCTTAGGTGGGACTAGCTCCTATTTT. Translating it yields CASSLGGTSSYF.

V usage is TRBV6-1 and J usage is TRBJ1-2; 12 nucleotides agree with TRBD1. Unmatched junction bases numbered 9, after V lost 5 bases and J lost 8 bases. CDR1 is MNHNS, CDR2 SASEGT, per germline. The CDR3 covers 15 residues. The DNA for the CDR3 is TGTGCCAGCAGTCCCAACCGGGACAGGGGGCACGGCTACACCTTC. Its protein is CASSPNRDRGHGYTF.

The J gene is TRBJ1-4, the V gene TRBV9, with D perhaps TRBD1 (6 bases). The CDR3 is 15 residues long. Trimming removed 4 bases from V and 4 bases from J, with 14 bases in between. Germline assignment: CDR1 SGDLS and CDR2 YYNGEE. In nucleotides, the CDR3 is TGTGCCAGCAGCTCCCCGACAGGTAGTAATGAAAAACTGTTTTTT. It is translated as CASSSPTGSNEKLFF.

This clonotype was recorded many times. This sequence joins TRBV5-1 and TRBJ2-7; D may be TRBD1 (6 bases). CDR3 length equals 14 residues. Trimming cost V 4 bases and J 5 bases, with 16 bases left between them. Germline values: CDR1 SGHRS, CDR2 YFSETQ. The CDR3 region has the DNA TGCGCCAGCAGCGGCCAAGGACAGAACGACGAGCAGTACTTC. Protein: CASSGQGQNDEQYF.